This record looks at one TCR beta chain sequence and its context. The germline CDR1 and CDR2 sequences are KGHSH and LQKENI. Germline trimming cut 3 bases from V and 0 bases from J; bases unmatched to any gene: 1. The CDR3 runs 16 residues. Original processing notes: Amplification from reference gene primers served as the basis for estimated nucleated cell counts. TCRdb keeps only in-frame clones here, not all; method: immunoSEQ multiplex PCR. That table furnishes V, J and clone size, whereas the DNA furnished D and trimming. The sample shows roughly 42,000 clones, 70% to 90% of them seen only once. These data belong to a study of blood T cell repertoires in COVID-19. Background on the study: Specimens from acute and convalescent COVID-19 originated in the United States, Italy and Spain. The cDNA or gDNA used as material had been derived from T cells, B-cell-depleted T cells, or PBMCs.

The sequence came from a man in his sixties with acute or convalescent COVID-19. The specimen was peripheral blood. This chain connects TRBV18 to TRBJ2-6; 8 bases fit TRBD1. DNA of the CDR3: TGTGCCAGCTCACCCACAGGGGGCTCTGGGGCCAACGTCCTGACTTTC. Residues: CASSPTGGSGANVLTF.